This T cell receptor (beta chain) was identified during a study of cytomegalovirus exposure and HLA in healthy donors. A multiplex PCR was run with 60 Vbeta primers and 13 Jbeta primers. Some clones are missing from TCRdb's copy, which holds only in-frame ones; the method was immunoSEQ multiplex PCR. The profile covers roughly 97,000 clones, with 81% appearing a single time and more than 4.5% taken by the ten largest. V lost 8 bases and J 2 bases, leaving 7 bases between the germline ends. Germline CDR1 is SNHLY and CDR2 is FYNNEI. This CDR3 has 11 amino acids. The receptor's source is a man aged 40-49 years in good health and CMV-seropositive. The sample comprised PBMCs. The chain uses TRBV2 and TRBJ2-7; D gene unclear. CDR3 nucleotides: TGTGCCAGCCTGGCGGCCTACGAGCAGTACTTC. As protein: CASLAAYEQYF.